This T cell receptor gamma chain was captured in a study of gamma-delta chains in newborns, infants, children. TCRdb redid the clone calls on the reads with CATT. This sample contains 1 gamma-chain clone. The specimen sequenced was blood. The receptors derive from a child who received the measles vaccine. This table probably holds off-target reads from a library built for another chain.

This clone was detected only once. The chain employs TRGV8 and TRGJP2. This CDR3 contains 12 residues. Germline values: CDR1 VENAVY, CDR2 YDSYNSRV. Unmatched junction bases numbered 4, after V lost 3 bases and J lost 9 bases. CDR3 amino acids: CATWDAYWIKTF. DNA of the CDR3: TGTGCCACCTGGGATGCATATTGGATCAAGACGTTT.